The rows below give T cell receptor beta chains drawn from one sample of a study of T cell responses to AZD1222 COVID-19 vaccine. The table came from immunoSEQ multiplex PCR; TCRdb's copy has only in-frame clones and leaves some out. Here the sample spans 200,000 to 250,000 clones, approximately 94% being singletons. Here the sequenced sample was peripheral blood, taken on day 0 of MenACWY control vaccination. Receptors were obtained from an adult in good health. The CDR3 runs from the conserved cysteine through the conserved F or W. The D gene is left open where the match is weak. Size is stated for part of the rows, as once, few or many counts, or as a class when the clone is expanded.

clone size	D gene	J gene	V gene	CDR3 DNA	CDR3 protein
NA	NA	TRBJ1-5	TRBV27	TGTGCCAGCAGCATAACCCCGGACAGTAGCAATCAGCCCCAGCATTTT	CASSITPDSSNQPQHF
NA	NA	TRBJ1-6	TRBV1	TGCACCAGCACCCCCTCCGGACAGGGTGTACATTCACCCCTCCACTTT	CTSTPSGQGVHSPLHF
NA	NA	TRBJ1-4	TRBV18	TGTGCCAGCTCACGGGGTGAAAAACTGTTTTTT	CASSRGEKLFF
NA	NA	TRBJ1-5	TRBV2	TGTGCCAGCAGTGCTGGAAGACAGCCCCAGCATTTT	CASSAGRQPQHF
NA	NA	TRBJ1-3	TRBV18	TGTGCCAGCTCCCCTAGGACCATATCTGGAAACACCATATATTTT	CASSPRTISGNTIYF
NA	NA	TRBJ2-1	TRBV18	TGTGCCAGCTCACGAAGTACTTCTGGGGCCCGAGCCTACAATGAGCAGTTCTTC	CASSRSTSGARAYNEQFF
NA	TRBD1	TRBJ1-5	TRBV29-1	TGCAGCGCCGGTCCGGACAGGGGTGAGGGCAATCAGCCCCAGCATTTT	CSAGPDRGEGNQPQHF
NA	NA	TRBJ2-2	TRBV18	TGTGCCAGCTCACGGTTGGAGACACTAAACACCGGGGAGCTGTTTTTT	CASSRLETLNTGELFF
NA	NA	TRBJ2-2	TRBV12-3/TRBV12-4	TGTGCCAGCAGCAAGAGGGCGGTCGGGGAGCTGTTTTTT	CASSKRAVGELFF
NA	NA	TRBJ1-2	TRBV2	TGTGCCAGCAGCGCTGCAAACTATGGCTACACCTTC	CASSAANYGYTF
NA	NA	TRBJ2-7	TRBV5-6	TGTGCCAGCAGCTTGTTATCTGGCGAGCAGTACTTC	CASSLLSGEQYF
once	TRBD1	TRBJ1-2	TRBV19	TGTGCCAGTAGTACTCGGGACAGGGGCTATGGCTACACCTTC	CASSTRDRGYGYTF
NA	NA	TRBJ1-1	TRBV27	TGTGCCAGCAGTTTGAAAGGGGGAACTGAAGCTTTCTTT	CASSLKGGTEAFF
NA	NA	TRBJ1-1	TRBV19	TGTGCCAGTAGTATTCGTGTGGGGCCCGAAGCTTTCTTT	CASSIRVGPEAFF
NA	NA	TRBJ1-3	TRBV28	TGTGCCAGCAGTTTACCAAGGGGGACAGGAAACACCATATATTTT	CASSLPRGTGNTIYF
once	NA	TRBJ1-6	TRBV12-3/TRBV12-4	TGTGCCAGCAGTCTGGGGGGTAATTCACCCCTCCACTTT	CASSLGGNSPLHF
NA	NA	TRBJ1-4	TRBV2	TGTGCCAGTACCACAGGGACTCTTAATGAAAAACTGTTTTTT	CASTTGTLNEKLFF
NA	NA	TRBJ1-2	TRBV14	TGTGCCAGCAGCCAGAGGGAGAATGGTGGCTACACCTTC	CASSQRENGGYTF
NA	NA	TRBJ1-5	TRBV28	TGTGCCAGCAACTCAGGTAATCAGCCCCAGCATTTT	CASNSGNQPQHF
NA	NA	TRBJ2-7	TRBV7-8	TGTGCCAGCAGCATCCGGGACTCTACCTACGAGCAGTACTTC	CASSIRDSTYEQYF
NA	NA	TRBJ1-2	TRBV14	TGTGCCAGCAGCCCACGCCGCTTGGGGGGGAGCTACACCTTC	CASSPRRLGGSYTF
NA	NA	TRBJ1-2	TRBV10-3	TGTGCCATCAGTGAGGGGCGGGAAAACTATGGCTACACCTTC	CAISEGRENYGYTF
NA	NA	TRBJ1-1	TRBV10-3	TGTGCCATCAGTACGGGACCAAACACTGAAGCTTTCTTT	CAISTGPNTEAFF
NA	NA	TRBJ2-1	TRBV19	TGTGCCAGTAGTATGGGGGCCTACGAGCAGTTCTTC	CASSMGAYEQFF
NA	TRBD2	TRBJ2-5	TRBV3-1/TRBV3-2	TGTGCCAGTCTAAAGCGGGGACAAGAGACCCAGTACTTC	CASLKRGQETQYF
NA	NA	TRBJ1-6	TRBV7-9	TGTGCCAGCAGCCCGAGGGGCGATTCACCCCTCCACTTT	CASSPRGDSPLHF
NA	TRBD2	TRBJ2-7	TRBV3-1/TRBV3-2	TGTGCCAGCAGCCATTCGGGGGGACCTCCCTACGAGCAGTACTTC	CASSHSGGPPYEQYF